This T cell receptor (beta chain) was identified during a study of shared clonotypes between healthy human individuals (dated by TCRdb to 2020 to 2022). Regarding the study in general: A few men and two women, aged 18 to 49 years, made up the cohort. Different laboratories and diverse techniques were used to prepare libraries and sequence TCR repertoires, to increase sequencing depth and limit assay-specific biases. For each donor, CD4 naive and CD4 memory were each run on three plates, CD8 naive on two plates, and CD8 memory on one plate. To estimate repertoire size and how much clonotype sharing occurs between individuals, the study deeply sequenced the blood TCR repertoires of 5 or 6 healthy adults. Leukapheresis yielded between about 0.94 and 9.5 billion PBMCs per donor. Study-wide findings and limitations: Because the study included a small number of donors, the genetic and exposure-history diversity represented was limited. Incomplete sequencing was indicated by rarefaction of sorted-subset datasets, despite the large sequencing depth. Across four donors, around 5% of naive CD4, roughly 3.4% of naive CD8, around 2.5% of memory CD4, and approximately 0.42% of memory CD8 clonotypes were shared. Only blood was sampled, and tissue TCR repertoires likely differ from those in blood. Pairwise subsampling indicated that sequencing depth was expected to affect the degree of clonotype sharing among donors. Compared with non-shared clonotypes, the clonotypes found in all four sorted-subset donors had higher generation probabilities. Larger estimated clonotype richness was generally found for naive subsets than for memory subsets.

From cysteine to phenylalanine, the CDR3 is 15 amino acids long. Of the read, only the CDR3 DNA is kept; its 45 bases are in frame from base 1. V loses 2 bases of germline sequence and J loses 0 bases, and the interval between the two ends is 10 bases. CDR1 and CDR2, looked up from the germline V gene, are SGHVS and FQNEAQ. With respect to this clone: What this receptor recognizes is not known. No much larger clonotype is one base removed from it; base qualities were not supplied.

The donors were healthy, HIV-negative adults with no recently reported acute infections or vaccinations. Only Caucasian adults living in Nashville, Tennessee, USA were represented among the donors. The CD8 memory samples were a combination of magnetically selected CD45RO+ cells and CCR7-negative CD45RA+ effector memory (TemRA) cells. Blood was collected by leukapheresis, and PBMCs were isolated by Ficoll-Histopaque density gradient centrifugation and then cryopreserved in liquid nitrogen vapor phase. Analytical flow cytometry was used to check the purity and quantity of every magnetically sorted T cell population. Each sorted fraction had its genomic DNA isolated and then quantified by UV absorbance on a Nanodrop 2000c. Using the deep immunoSEQ assay, TCR CDR3 regions were amplified from genomic DNA by multiplex PCR. For each cell subset, the extracted genomic DNA was distributed evenly across all wells of several immunoSEQ 96-well plates, and each plate served as one replicate. For sorted subsets, each replicate PCR was loaded with about 0.2 ug genomic DNA, equivalent to some 27,000 T cell genomes. The purified libraries were quantified using a Qubit 3.0 fluorometer, sized with a Bioanalyzer 2100, and then quantified again using the KAPA Library Quantification kit. Each immunoSEQ 96-well plate was sequenced on its own single-read 150-cycle Illumina NextSeq 550 flow cell. As for the authors' bioinformatics: Because only junctional sequences without quality scores were contained in the immunoSEQ output, filtering matching that applied to full-length reads could not be performed. To assign V/J genes and CDR3, sequences were annotated using PyIR, a Python wrapper for IgBLAST v1.9, with IMGT germline references. Any read was removed if the V/J assignment was weak (E-value above 1e-6), the CDR3 was missing, or the read contained stop codons, out-of-frame junctions, or ambiguous translated residues. V3J clonotypes were defined as sequences sharing the same inferred V gene, J gene, and CDR3 amino acid sequence. Percentage overlap between repertoires was calculated by dividing the number of shared unique clonotypes by the size of the smaller repertoire. Richness of each repertoire was evaluated using RTK rarefaction, the Chao1 estimator, and Recon v2.1 estimates of unobserved clonotypes. Generation probabilities for all TCRbeta clonotypes obtained by the gDNA method from a few donors were computed using OLGA. Held by TCRdb, this immuneACCESS table contains in-frame sequences only and omits some clones. Under half of the omission traces to an unresolved V gene where checked; the cause of the rest is unknown. For V, J and clone size, that table is used; D and trimming come from the DNA. The sample includes 600,000 to 750,000 clones, with 90% observed a single time. The ten most abundant clones make up 34% of the sample.

The chain is made from TRBV7-8 and TRBJ1-2; there is no confident call for the D gene. Material: memory CD8+ T cells from PBMCs. The cell subset or site label here, explained by the study, means: CD45RO+ cells pooled with CCR7-negative TemRA cells. The sequence came from a man between 18 and 29 years old in good health. Some clones in this sample may be carry-over from other donors' samples. The CDR3 region has the sequence CASSLLGGSNYGYTF. The DNA reads TGTGCCAGCAGCTTACTTGGCGGATCTAACTATGGCTACACCTTC.